These T cell receptor beta chains were read from a single sample in a study of blood T cell repertoires in COVID-19. This table comes from immunoSEQ multiplex PCR, and its TCRdb copy is limited to in-frame clones, with some not included. This table has about 29,000 clones, roughly 80% appearing once. Sequencing was performed on peripheral blood. These receptor sequences come from an elderly man with active COVID-19. CDR3s include the opening cysteine and the closing phenylalanine or tryptophan. A D gene is named only where the DNA matches it firmly. Rows give clone size only sometimes, using once, few, many, or a class for an expanded clone.

d_call,j_call,v_call,clone_size,cdr3_nt,cdr3_aa
TRBD1,TRBJ2-4,TRBV11-2,few,TGTGCCAGCAGCTTCGACAGGGGGTATAGAAACATTCAGTACTTC,CASSFDRGYRNIQYF
NA,TRBJ1-6,TRBV9,NA,TGTGCCAGCAGCGTAGATTACAGAAGAGATTCACCCCTCCACTTT,CASSVDYRRDSPLHF
TRBD2,TRBJ2-7,TRBV5-6,NA,TGTGCCAGCAGCGACGGGCGGGGGTTCGGGCAGTACTTC,CASSDGRGFGQYF
TRBD2,TRBJ2-3,TRBV6-6,NA,TGTGCCAGCAGTTCACAGCGGGGGGGCAGCACAGATACGCAGTATTTT,CASSSQRGGSTDTQYF
NA,TRBJ1-6,TRBV6-4,NA,TGTGCCAGCAGTCGGGGGGCAAGTAATTCACCCCTCCACTTT,CASSRGASNSPLHF
NA,TRBJ2-7,TRBV6-5,NA,TGTGCCAGCCAGTTTAACCGAGGCGGCTACGAGCAGTACTTC,CASQFNRGGYEQYF
NA,TRBJ2-3,TRBV5-6,NA,TGTGCCAGCAGCTTGGTGGGGGCCCCAGATACGCAGTATTTT,CASSLVGAPDTQYF
NA,TRBJ1-6,TRBV7-2,NA,TGTGCCAGCAGCTTAGGACAGGCTAATAATTCACCCCTCCACTTT,CASSLGQANNSPLHF
NA,TRBJ2-5,TRBV7-9,NA,TGTGCCAGCAGCTCCGGGCTAGCTAACCCATGGGAGACCCAGTACTTC,CASSSGLANPWETQYF
TRBD1,TRBJ2-5,TRBV7-6,NA,TGTGCCAGCAGCAAACGGACAGGAAGCCAAGAGACCCAGTACTTC,CASSKRTGSQETQYF
NA,TRBJ2-5,TRBV4-1,NA,TGCGCCAGCAGCCACGGTATAGGGGATGGTGAGACCCAGTACTTC,CASSHGIGDGETQYF
TRBD2,TRBJ2-1,TRBV5-4,NA,TGTGCCAGCAGCTTGGCTAGCGGGGGGATTCTATACAATGAGCAGTTCTTC,CASSLASGGILYNEQFF
NA,TRBJ1-1,TRBV7-8,medium-sized,TGTGCCAGCAGCCATCAGCGGAACACTGAAGCTTTCTTT,CASSHQRNTEAFF
NA,TRBJ1-4,TRBV7-8,NA,TGTGCCAGCAGCTTCAGACGGACGGGAAATGAAAAACTGTTTTTT,CASSFRRTGNEKLFF
NA,TRBJ1-1,TRBV5-1,NA,TGCGCCAGCAGCTTGGACAGAAGGAACACTGAAGCTTTCTTT,CASSLDRRNTEAFF
NA,TRBJ1-2,TRBV6-5,NA,TGTGCCAGCAGTTACTCCCTCCCGGCGGGTGGCTACACCTTC,CASSYSLPAGGYTF
NA,TRBJ1-1,TRBV29-1,medium-sized,TGCAGCGCCGGAGAAGGTGGCACTGAAGCTTTCTTT,CSAGEGGTEAFF